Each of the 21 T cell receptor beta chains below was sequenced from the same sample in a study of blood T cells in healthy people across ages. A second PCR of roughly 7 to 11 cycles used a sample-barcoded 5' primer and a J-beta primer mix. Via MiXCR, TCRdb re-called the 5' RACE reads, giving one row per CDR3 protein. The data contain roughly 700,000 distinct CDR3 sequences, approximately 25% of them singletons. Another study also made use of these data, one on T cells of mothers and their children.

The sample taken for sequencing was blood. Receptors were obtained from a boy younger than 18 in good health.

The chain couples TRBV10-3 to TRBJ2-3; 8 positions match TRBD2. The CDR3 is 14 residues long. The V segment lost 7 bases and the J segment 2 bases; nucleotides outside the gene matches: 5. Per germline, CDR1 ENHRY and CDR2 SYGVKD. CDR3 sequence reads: CAITPGGLTDTQYF. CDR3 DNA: TGTGCCATCACCCCGGGAGGGCTCACAGATACGCAGTATTTT.

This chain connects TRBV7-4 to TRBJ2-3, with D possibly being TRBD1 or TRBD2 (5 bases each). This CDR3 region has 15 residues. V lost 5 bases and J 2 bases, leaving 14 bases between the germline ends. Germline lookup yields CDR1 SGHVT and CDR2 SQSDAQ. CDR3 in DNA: TGTGCCAGCAGCATCGCGAGGGGTCTCACAGATACGCAGTATTTT. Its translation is CASSIARGLTDTQYF.

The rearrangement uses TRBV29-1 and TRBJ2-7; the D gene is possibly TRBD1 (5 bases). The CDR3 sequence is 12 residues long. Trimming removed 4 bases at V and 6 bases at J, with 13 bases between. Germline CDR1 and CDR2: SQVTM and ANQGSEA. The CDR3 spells CSVALRGGEQYF. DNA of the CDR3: TGCAGCGTTGCGTTAAGGGGCGGCGAGCAGTACTTC.

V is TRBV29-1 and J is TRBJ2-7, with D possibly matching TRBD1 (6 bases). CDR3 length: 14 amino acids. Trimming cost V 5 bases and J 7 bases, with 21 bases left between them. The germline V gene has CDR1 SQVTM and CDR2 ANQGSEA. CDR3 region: CSVSRDNPPGEQYF. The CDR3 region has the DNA TGCAGCGTTTCTAGGGACAATCCCCCCGGGGAGCAGTACTTC.

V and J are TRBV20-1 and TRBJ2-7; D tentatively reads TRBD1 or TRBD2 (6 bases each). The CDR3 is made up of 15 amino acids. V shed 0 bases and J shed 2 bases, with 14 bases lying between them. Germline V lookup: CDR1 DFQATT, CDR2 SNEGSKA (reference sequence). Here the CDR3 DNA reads TGCAGTGCTAGAGATGGGGGCCGCGGGGCCTACGAGCAGTACTTC. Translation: CSARDGGRGAYEQYF.

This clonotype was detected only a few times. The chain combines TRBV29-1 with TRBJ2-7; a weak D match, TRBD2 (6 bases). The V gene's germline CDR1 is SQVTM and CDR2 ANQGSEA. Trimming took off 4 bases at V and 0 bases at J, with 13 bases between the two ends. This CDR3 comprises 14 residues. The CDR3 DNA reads TGCAGCGTTGGTGCCGGACTACACTCCTACGAGCAGTACTTC. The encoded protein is CSVGAGLHSYEQYF.

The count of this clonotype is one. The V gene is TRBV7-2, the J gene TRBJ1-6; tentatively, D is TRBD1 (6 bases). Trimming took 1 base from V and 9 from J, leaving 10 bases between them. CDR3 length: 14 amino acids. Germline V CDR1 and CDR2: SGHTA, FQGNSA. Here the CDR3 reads CASSLGTATSPLHF. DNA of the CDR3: TGTGCCAGCAGCTTAGGGACAGCTACTTCACCCCTCCACTTT.

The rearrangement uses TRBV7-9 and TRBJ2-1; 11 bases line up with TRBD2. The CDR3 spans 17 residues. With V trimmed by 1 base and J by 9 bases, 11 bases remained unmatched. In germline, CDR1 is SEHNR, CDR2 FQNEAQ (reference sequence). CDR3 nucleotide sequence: TGTGCCAGCAGCTTAGATGACACTAGCGGGAGTTATGGTGAGCAGTTCTTC. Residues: CASSLDDTSGSYGEQFF.

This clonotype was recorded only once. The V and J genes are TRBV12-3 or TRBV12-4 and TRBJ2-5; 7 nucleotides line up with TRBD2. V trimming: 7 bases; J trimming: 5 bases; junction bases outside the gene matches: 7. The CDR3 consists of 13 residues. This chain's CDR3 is CASTGTITETQYF. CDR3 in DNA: TGTGCCAGCACCGGGACTATAACGGAGACCCAGTACTTC.

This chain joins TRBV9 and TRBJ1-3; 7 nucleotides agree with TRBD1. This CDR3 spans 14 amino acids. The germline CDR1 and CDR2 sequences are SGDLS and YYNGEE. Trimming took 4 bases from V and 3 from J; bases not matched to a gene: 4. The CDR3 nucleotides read TGTGCCAGCAGCCCACAGGGGCATGGAAACACCATATATTTT. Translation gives CASSPQGHGNTIYF.

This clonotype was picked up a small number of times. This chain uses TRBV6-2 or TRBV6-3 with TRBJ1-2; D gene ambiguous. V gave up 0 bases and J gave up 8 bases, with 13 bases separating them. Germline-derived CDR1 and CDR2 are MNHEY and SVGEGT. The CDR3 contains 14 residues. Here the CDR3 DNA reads TGTGCCAGCAGTTACTCGAGAGGAGGTGGAGGCTACACCTTC. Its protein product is CASSYSRGGGGYTF.

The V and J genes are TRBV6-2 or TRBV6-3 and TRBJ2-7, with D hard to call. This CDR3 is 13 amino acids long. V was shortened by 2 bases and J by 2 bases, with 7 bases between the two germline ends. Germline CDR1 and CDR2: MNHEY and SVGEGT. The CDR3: CASSYPLPYEQYF. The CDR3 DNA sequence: TGTGCCAGCAGTTACCCCTTGCCCTACGAGCAGTACTTC.

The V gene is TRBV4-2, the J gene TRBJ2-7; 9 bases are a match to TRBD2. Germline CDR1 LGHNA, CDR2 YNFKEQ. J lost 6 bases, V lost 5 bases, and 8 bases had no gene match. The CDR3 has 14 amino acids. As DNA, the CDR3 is TGTGCCAGCAGCACACGGACTAGCGTGGCCGAGCAGTACTTC. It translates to CASSTRTSVAEQYF.

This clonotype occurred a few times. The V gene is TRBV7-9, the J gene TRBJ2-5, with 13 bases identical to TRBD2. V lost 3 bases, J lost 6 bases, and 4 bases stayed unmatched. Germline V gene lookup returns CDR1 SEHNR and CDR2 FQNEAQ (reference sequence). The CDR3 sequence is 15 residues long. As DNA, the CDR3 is TGTGCCAGCAGCTTGACTAGCGGGGGGCAACAGACCCAGTACTTC. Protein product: CASSLTSGGQQTQYF.

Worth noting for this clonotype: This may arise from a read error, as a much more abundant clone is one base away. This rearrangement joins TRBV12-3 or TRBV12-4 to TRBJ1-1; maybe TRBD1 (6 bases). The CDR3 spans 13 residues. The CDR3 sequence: CASSPPLTGQASF. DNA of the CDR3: TGTGCCAGCAGTCCTCCCTTGACAGGCCAAGCTTCCTTT.

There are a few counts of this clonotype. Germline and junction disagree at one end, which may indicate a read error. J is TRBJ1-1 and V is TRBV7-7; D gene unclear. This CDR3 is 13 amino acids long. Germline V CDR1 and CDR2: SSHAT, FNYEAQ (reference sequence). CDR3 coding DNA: TGTGCTAGCAGCTTAGAGTTAGGCACTGAAGCTCTCTTT. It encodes CASSLELGTEALF.

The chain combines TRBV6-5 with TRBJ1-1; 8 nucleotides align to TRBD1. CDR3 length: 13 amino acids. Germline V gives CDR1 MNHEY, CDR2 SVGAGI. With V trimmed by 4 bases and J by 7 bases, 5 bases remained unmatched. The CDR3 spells CASSFPGQVEAFF. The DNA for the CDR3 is TGTGCCAGCAGTTTTCCGGGACAGGTTGAAGCTTTCTTT.

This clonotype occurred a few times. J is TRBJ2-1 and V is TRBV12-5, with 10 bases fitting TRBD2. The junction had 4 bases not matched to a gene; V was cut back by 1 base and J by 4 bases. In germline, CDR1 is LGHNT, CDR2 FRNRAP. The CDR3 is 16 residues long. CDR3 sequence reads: CASGLAGTSVYNEQFF. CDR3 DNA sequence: TGTGCTAGTGGTTTGGCCGGGACTAGCGTTTACAATGAGCAGTTCTTC.

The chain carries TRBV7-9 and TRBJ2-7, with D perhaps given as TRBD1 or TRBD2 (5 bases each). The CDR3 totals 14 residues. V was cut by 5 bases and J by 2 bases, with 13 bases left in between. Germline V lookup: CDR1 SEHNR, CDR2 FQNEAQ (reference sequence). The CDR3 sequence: CASSKPGPPYEQYF. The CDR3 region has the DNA TGTGCCAGCAGCAAACCGGGACCTCCCTACGAGCAGTACTTC.

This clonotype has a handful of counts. The CDR3 bases are TGTGCCAGCAGCGCCCGTCCCGGGACAGGGTATGGGAATGAGCAGTTCTTC. Translation: CASSARPGTGYGNEQFF. The chain carries TRBV11-3 and TRBJ2-1; 9 bases are shared with TRBD1. Germline V gene sequence: CDR1 SGHNT, CDR2 YENEEA. The CDR3 length is 17 residues. The ends lost 5 bases at V and 7 bases at J; junction bases unmatched: 15.

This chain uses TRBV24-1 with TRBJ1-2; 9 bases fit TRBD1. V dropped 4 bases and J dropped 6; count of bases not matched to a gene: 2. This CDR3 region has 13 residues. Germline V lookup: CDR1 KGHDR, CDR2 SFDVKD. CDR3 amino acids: CATSEGQGHGYTF. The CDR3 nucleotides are TGTGCCACCAGTGAGGGACAGGGCCATGGCTACACCTTC.